Many counts were recorded for the clone carrying this T cell receptor beta chain. Its antigen remains unidentified. The sample is drawn from a study of T-cell reconstitution after alpha-beta-depleted transplantation in children. Trimming removed 3 bases at V and 0 bases at J, with 12 bases between. Germline V gene lookup returns CDR1 DFQATT and CDR2 SNEGSKA (reference sequence). This CDR3 is 14 amino acids long. Points from the study as a whole: About two months after transplant, alpha-beta T cells reportedly came from several hundred expanded graft clones. At one year after transplant, newly produced T cells mostly accounted for T-cell counts and diversity. Elevated TCRbeta diversity at day 60 was traced, in some patients, to surviving recipient T cells and thymic progenitors.

Preparation of the TCRbeta library was carried out with unique molecular identifiers. TCRdb ran MiXCR on the PCR reads and lists one entry per CDR3 protein. The sample holds about 300,000 distinct CDR3 sequences, 10% seen once. The TCR was taken from a boy under three years old with acute myeloid leukemia, due to receive a stem cell transplant. Source: PBMCs, taken before TCRalphabeta/CD19-depleted stem cell transplant. J is TRBJ2-7 and V is TRBV20-1; a weak D match, TRBD1 (5 bases). In DNA, the CDR3 is TGCAGTGCTAGTTTCGACAGCCGCTCCTACGAGCAGTACTTC. As protein: CSASFDSRSYEQYF.